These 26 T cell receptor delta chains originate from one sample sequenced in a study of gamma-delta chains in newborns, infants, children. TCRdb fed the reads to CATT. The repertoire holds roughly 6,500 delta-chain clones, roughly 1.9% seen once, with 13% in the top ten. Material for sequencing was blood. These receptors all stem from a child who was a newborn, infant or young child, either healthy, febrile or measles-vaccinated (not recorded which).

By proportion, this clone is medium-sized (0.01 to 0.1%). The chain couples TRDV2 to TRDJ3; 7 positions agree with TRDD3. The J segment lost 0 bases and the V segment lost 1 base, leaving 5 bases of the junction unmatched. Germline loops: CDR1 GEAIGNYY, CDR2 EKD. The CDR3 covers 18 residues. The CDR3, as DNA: TGTGCCTGTGACACTGGGGGACCCCACTCCTGGGACACCCGACAGATGTTTTTC. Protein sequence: CACDTGGPHSWDTRQMFF.

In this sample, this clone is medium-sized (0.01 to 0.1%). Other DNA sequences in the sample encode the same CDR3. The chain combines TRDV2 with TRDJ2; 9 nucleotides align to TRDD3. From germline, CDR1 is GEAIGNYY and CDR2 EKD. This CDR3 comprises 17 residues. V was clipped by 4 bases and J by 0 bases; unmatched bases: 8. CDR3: CACDSVLGEALTAQLFF. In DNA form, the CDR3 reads TGTGCCTGTGATTCCGTACTGGGGGAAGCTTTGACAGCACAACTCTTCTTT.

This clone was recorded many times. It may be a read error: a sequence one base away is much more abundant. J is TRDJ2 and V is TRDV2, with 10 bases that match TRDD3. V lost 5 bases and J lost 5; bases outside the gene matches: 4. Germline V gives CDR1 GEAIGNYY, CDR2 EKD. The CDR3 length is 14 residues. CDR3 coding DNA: TGTGCCTGTGGCCTACTGGGGGATACAGCACAACTCTTCTTT. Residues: CACGLLGDTAQLFF.

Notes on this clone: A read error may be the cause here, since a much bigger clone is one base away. For the CDR3, the DNA is TGTGCCTGTGACACCGCCGGGGGCTTCTCCTGGGACACCCGACAGATGTTTTTC. Translation: CACDTAGGFSWDTRQMFF. The chain couples TRDV2 to TRDJ3, with D tentatively TRDD3 (5 bases). Germline V gene sequence: CDR1 GEAIGNYY, CDR2 EKD. The length of the CDR3 is 18 residues. Trimming removed 0 bases at V and 0 bases at J, with 11 bases between.

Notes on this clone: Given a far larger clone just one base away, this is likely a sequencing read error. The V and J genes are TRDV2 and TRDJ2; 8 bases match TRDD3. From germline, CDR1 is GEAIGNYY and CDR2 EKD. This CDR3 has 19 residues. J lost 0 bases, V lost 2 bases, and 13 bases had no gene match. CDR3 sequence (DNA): TGTGCCTGTGACAGTCTACAGGGGGATAAGGAGGCTTTGACAGCACAACTCTTCTTT. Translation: CACDSLQGDKEALTAQLFF.

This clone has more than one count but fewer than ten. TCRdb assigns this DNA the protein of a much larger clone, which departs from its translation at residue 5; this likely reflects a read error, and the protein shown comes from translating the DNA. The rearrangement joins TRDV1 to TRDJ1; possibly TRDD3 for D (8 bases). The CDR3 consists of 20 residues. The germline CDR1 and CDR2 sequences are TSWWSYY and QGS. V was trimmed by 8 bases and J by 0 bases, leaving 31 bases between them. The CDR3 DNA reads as TGTGCTCTTCGCGACCTTCCTTTCCCTACTGGGGGGTGGTACACCGATAAACTCATCTTT. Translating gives CALRDLPFPTGGWYTDKLIF.

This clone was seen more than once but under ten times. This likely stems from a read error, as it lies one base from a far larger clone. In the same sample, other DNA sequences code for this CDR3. In DNA, the CDR3 is TGTGCCTGTGATCTACTGGGGGATACAGCTCAACTCTTCTTT. It yields the protein CACDLLGDTAQLFF. V and J are TRDV2 and TRDJ2; 12 nucleotides line up with TRDD3. The CDR3 totals 14 residues. Germline V gene lookup returns CDR1 GEAIGNYY and CDR2 EKD.

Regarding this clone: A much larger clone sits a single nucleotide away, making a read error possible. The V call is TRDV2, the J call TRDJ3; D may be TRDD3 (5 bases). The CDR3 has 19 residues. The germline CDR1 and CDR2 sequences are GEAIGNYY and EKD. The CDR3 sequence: CACDTGSGVLSWDTQQMFF. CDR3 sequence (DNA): TGTGCCTGTGACACCGGATCCGGGGTCCTCTCCTGGGACACCCAACAGATGTTTTTC.

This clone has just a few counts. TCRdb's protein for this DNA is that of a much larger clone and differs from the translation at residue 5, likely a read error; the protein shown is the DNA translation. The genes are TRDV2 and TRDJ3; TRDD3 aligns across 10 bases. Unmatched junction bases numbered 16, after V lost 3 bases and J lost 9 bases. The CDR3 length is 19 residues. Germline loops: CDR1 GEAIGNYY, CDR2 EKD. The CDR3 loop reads CACDAVAATGGFGTRQMFF. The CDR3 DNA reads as TGTGCCTGTGACGCCGTTGCGGCAACTGGGGGATTCGGCACCCGACAGATGTTTTTC.

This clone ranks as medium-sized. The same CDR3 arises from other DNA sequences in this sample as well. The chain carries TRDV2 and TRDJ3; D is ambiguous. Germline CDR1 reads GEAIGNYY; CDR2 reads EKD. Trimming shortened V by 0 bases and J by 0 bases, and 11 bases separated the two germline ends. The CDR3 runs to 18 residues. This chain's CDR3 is CACDTGGPYSWDTRQMFF. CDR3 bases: TGTGCCTGTGACACCGGAGGGCCCTACTCCTGGGACACCCGACAGATGTTTTTC.

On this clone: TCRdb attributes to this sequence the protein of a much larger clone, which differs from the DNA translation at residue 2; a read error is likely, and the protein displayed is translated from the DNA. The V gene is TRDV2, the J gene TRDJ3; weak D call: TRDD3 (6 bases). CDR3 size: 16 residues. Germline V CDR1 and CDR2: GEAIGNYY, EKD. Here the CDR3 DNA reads TGTTCCTGTGACGTACTGGGCTCCTGGGACACCCGACAGATGTTTTTC. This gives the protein CSCDVLGSWDTRQMFF.

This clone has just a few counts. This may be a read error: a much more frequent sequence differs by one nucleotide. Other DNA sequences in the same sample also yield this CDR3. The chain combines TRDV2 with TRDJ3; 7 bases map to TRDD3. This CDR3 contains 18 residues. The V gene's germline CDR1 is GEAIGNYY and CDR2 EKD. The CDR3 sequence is CACDLLGVSSWDTRQMFF. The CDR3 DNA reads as TGTGCCTGTGATCTCCTGGGGGTTAGCTCCTGGGACACCCGACAAATGTTTTTC.

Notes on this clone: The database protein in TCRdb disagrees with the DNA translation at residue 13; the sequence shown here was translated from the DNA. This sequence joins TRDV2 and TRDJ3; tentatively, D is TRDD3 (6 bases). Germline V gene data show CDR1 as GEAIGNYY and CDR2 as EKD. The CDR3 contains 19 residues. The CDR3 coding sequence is TGTGCCTGTGACACCGCCTCGGGGAAGGAGTCCTGGGGCACCCGACAGATGTTTTTC. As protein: CACDTASGKESWGTRQMFF.

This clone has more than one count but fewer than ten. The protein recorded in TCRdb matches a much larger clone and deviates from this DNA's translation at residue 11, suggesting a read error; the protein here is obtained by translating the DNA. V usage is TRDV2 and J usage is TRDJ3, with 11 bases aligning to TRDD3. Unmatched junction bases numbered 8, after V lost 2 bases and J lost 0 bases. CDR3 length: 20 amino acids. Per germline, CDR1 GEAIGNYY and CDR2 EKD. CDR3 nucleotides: TGTGCCTGTGACAAAGTACTGGGGGATAAAGGCTCCTGGGACACCCGACAGATGTTTTTC. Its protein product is CACDKVLGDKGSWDTRQMFF.

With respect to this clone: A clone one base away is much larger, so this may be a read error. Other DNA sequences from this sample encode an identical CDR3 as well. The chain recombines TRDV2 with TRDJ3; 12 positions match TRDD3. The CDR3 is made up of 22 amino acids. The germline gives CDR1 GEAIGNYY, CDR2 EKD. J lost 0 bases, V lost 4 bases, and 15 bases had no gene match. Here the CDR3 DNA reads TGTGCCTGTGATACCCTCAATATACTGGGGGATACAAGCTCCTGGGACACCCGACAGATGTTTTTC. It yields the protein CACDTLNILGDTSSWDTRQMFF.

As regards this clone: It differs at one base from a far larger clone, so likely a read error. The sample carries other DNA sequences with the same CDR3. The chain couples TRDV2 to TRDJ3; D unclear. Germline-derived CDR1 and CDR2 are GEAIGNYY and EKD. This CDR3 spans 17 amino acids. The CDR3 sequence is CACDTYSDSWDTRQMFF. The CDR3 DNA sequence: TGTGCTTGTGACACATACTCGGACTCCTGGGACACCCGACAGATGTTTTTC.

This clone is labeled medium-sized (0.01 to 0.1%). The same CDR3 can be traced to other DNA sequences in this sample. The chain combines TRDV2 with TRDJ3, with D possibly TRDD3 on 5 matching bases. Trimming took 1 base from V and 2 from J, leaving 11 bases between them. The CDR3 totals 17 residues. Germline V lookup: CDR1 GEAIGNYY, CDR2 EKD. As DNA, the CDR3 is TGTGCCTGTGACACGGCGGGGAAAACCTGGGACACCCGACAGATGTTTTTC. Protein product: CACDTAGKTWDTRQMFF.

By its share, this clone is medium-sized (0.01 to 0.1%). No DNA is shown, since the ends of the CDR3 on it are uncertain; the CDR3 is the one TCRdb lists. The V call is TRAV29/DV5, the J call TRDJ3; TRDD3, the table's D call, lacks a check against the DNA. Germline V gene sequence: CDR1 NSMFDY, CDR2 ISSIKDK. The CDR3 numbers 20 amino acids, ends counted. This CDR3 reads CSVLLCSTGGYSWDTRQMFF.

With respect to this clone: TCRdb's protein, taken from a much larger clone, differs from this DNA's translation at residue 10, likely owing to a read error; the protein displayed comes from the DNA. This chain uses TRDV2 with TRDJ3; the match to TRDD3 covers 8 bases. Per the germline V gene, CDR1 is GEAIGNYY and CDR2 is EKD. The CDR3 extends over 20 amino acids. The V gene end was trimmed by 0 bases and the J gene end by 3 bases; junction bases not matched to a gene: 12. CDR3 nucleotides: TGTGCCTGTGACACCGTCGTACTGGGGGGTACAGACTGGGACACCCGACAGATGTTTTTC. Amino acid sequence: CACDTVVLGGTDWDTRQMFF.

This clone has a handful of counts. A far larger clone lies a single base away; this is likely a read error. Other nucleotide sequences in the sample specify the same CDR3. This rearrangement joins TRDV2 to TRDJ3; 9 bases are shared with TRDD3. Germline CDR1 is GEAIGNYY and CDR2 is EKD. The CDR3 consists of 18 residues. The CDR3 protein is CACDVLGESSWDTRQMFF. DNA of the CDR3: TGTGCCTGTGACGTACTGGGGGAGAGCTCCTGGGACACCCGGCAGATGTTTTTC.

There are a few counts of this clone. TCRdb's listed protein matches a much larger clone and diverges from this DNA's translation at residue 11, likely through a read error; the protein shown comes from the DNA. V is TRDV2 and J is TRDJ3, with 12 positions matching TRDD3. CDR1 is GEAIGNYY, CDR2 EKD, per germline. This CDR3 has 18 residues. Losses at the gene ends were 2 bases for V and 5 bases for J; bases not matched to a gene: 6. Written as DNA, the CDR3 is TGTGCCTGTGACAAAGTACTGGGGGATACCCGGGACACCCGACAGATGTTTTTC. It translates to CACDKVLGDTRDTRQMFF.

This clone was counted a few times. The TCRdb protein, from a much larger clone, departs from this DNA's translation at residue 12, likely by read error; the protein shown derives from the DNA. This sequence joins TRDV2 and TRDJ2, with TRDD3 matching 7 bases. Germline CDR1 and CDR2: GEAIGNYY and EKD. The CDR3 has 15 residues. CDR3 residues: CACDTVGDLTARLFF. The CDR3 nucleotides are TGTGCCTGTGACACCGTGGGGGACCTGACAGCACGACTCTTCTTT.

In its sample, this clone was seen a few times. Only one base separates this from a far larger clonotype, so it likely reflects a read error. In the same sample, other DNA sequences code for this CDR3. CDR3 amino acids: CACDTVLGDSWDTRQVFF. The CDR3 DNA follows: TGTGCCTGTGACACCGTACTGGGGGACTCCTGGGACACCCGACAGGTGTTTTTC. The V and J genes are TRDV2 and TRDJ3; 9 bases line up with TRDD3. CDR1 is GEAIGNYY, CDR2 EKD, per germline. The CDR3 is made up of 18 amino acids.

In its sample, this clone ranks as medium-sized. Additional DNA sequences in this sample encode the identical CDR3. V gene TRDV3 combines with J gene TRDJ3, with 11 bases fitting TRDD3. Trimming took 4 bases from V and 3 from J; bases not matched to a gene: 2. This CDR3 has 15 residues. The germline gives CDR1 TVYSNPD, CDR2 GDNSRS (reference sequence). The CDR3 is CACTGGYWDTRQMFF. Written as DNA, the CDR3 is TGTGCCTGTACTGGGGGATACTGGGACACCCGACAGATGTTTTTC.

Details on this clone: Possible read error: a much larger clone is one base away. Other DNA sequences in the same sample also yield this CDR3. CDR3 sequence (DNA): TGTGCCTGCGACACAGCGGCGAGCTCCTGGGACACCCGACAGATGTTTTTC. Translation: CACDTAASSWDTRQMFF. The rearrangement uses TRDV2 and TRDJ3; D is unresolved. The CDR3 spans 17 residues. CDR1 and CDR2 (germline): GEAIGNYY, EKD.

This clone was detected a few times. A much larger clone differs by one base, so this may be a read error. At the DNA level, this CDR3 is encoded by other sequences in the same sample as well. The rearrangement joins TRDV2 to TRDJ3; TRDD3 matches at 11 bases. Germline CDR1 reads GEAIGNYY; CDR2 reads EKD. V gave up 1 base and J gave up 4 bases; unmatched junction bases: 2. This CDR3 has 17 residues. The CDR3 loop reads CACDTTGGYWDTRQMFF. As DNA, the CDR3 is TGTGCCTGTGACACTACTGGGGGATATTGGGACACCCGACAGATGTTTTTC.